This passage covers 8 T cell receptor beta chains from one sample sequenced in a study of OX40 agonist ivuxolimab in advanced cancers. Sequencing was performed with immunoSEQ multiplex PCR; in TCRdb, only in-frame clones are kept and a portion is missing. The sample has over 95,000 clones, about 86% seen once; the top ten hold roughly 1.5%. The source was CD4+ or CD8+ T cells sorted from blood, collected in a trial of the OX40 agonist ivuxolimab. The receptors stem from an adult with an advanced solid tumor such as melanoma, head and neck, liver or kidney cancer.

This clone was seen a single time. V gene TRBV2 combines with J gene TRBJ2-1; D is uncertain. Trimming took off 7 bases at V and 8 bases at J, with 12 bases between the two ends. Per germline, CDR1 SNHLY and CDR2 FYNNEI. The CDR3 is 12 amino acids. CDR3 DNA: TGTGCCAGCACCGAAGGACGGGATGAGCAGTTCTTC. Residues: CASTEGRDEQFF.

This clone came up once. V usage is TRBV29-1 and J usage is TRBJ2-5; D uncertain. CDR3 length equals 10 residues. The germline V gene has CDR1 SQVTM and CDR2 ANQGSEA. Between the trimmed V and J ends, which lost 5 bases and 4 bases, there was a span of 5 bases. In DNA, the CDR3 is TGCAGCGTTCACCGAGAGACCCAGTACTTC. It yields the protein CSVHRETQYF.

This CDR3 is CASSPIAGISYEQYF. The CDR3 DNA reads TGTGCCAGCAGCCCCATAGCGGGGATCTCCTACGAGCAGTACTTC. This sequence joins TRBV6-1 and TRBJ2-7, with TRBD2 identical over 8 bases. Germline lookup yields CDR1 MNHNS and CDR2 SASEGT. The ends lost 6 bases at V and 0 bases at J; junction bases unmatched: 7. The CDR3 sequence is 15 residues long.

Worth noting for this clone: The same CDR3 arises from other DNA sequences in this sample as well. This chain links TRBV11-2 with TRBJ2-1; weak D call: TRBD2 (6 bases). The V and J ends lost 5 bases and 0 bases respectively, with 11 bases between them. The CDR3 runs 15 residues. CDR1 and CDR2 from the germline V gene are SGHAT and FQNNGV. CDR3 protein: CASSLSGSSYNEQFF. As DNA, the CDR3 is TGTGCCAGCAGCCTTAGCGGCAGCTCCTACAATGAGCAGTTCTTC.

This clone appeared a single time. The chain employs TRBV4-2 and TRBJ2-3; 12 bases map to TRBD2. Trimming cost V 3 bases and J 4 bases; bases outside gene matches: 5. Germline assignment: CDR1 LGHNA and CDR2 YNFKEQ. CDR3 size: 16 residues. The CDR3 sequence is CASSQASGRGADTQYF. The CDR3 bases are TGTGCCAGCAGCCAGGCTAGCGGGAGGGGCGCAGATACGCAGTATTTT.

The chain joins TRBV11-2 to TRBJ1-4; unclear D gene. There are 14 residues in the CDR3. Trimming pared 5 bases from V and 5 bases from J, leaving 12 bases between. Germline V gene lookup returns CDR1 SGHAT and CDR2 FQNNGV. The CDR3 region is CASSPSGLNEKLFF. The CDR3 DNA reads TGTGCCAGCAGCCCTAGTGGCTTGAATGAAAAACTGTTTTTT.

The sample holds one count of this clone. CDR3 loop: CASSPGPGADQPQHF. The CDR3 nucleotides read TGTGCCAGCTCACCCGGTCCAGGGGCCGATCAGCCCCAGCATTTT. The chain employs TRBV18 and TRBJ1-5; D is perhaps TRBD1 (6 bases). V shed 3 bases and J shed 5 bases, with 14 bases lying between them. The CDR3 is made up of 15 amino acids. Germline V lookup: CDR1 KGHSH, CDR2 LQKENI.

The count of this clone is one. This sequence joins TRBV5-1 and TRBJ2-1, with 8 bases aligning to TRBD2. The V and J ends lost 0 bases and 10 bases, in that order; junction bases with no gene match: 9. The CDR3 sequence is 15 residues long. Germline loops: CDR1 SGHRS, CDR2 YFSETQ. Here the CDR3 DNA reads TGCGCCAGCAGCTTGGCGGGACTAGTCAGCTGGGAGCAGTTCTTC. Amino acid sequence: CASSLAGLVSWEQFF.